This entry lists 10 T cell receptor beta chains sequenced from one sample in a study of blood T cell repertoires in COVID-19 (dated by TCRdb to 2018 to 2020). The library came from the immunoSEQ multiplex PCR assay. In its TCRdb copy, this immuneACCESS table keeps in-frame sequences only and misses some clones. Where compared with another copy, unresolved V genes explain less than half of these, and the others have no known cause. The table for this sample lists tens of thousands of clones; 80% to 90% of them were counted only once. The ten largest clones add up to around 45% of the sample. The sequenced material came from peripheral blood. These receptor sequences come from a woman aged 55 to 70 with COVID-19, enrolled during active disease.

This CDR3 is CASSYSMEELINEQYF. The CDR3 region has the DNA TGTGCCAGCAGTTACTCGATGGAGGAATTAATCAACGAGCAGTACTTC. This sequence joins TRBV6-5 and TRBJ2-7; weak D call: TRBD2 (5 bases). The V end lost 0 bases, the J end lost 5 bases, and 17 bases lay between the germline ends. This CDR3 contains 16 residues. The germline CDR1 and CDR2 sequences are MNHEY and SVGAGI.

The chain employs TRBV28 and TRBJ1-2; 7 positions match TRBD1. The length of the CDR3 is 11 residues. V was pared by 7 bases and J by 8 bases, with 4 bases of the junction left unmatched. Germline lookup yields CDR1 MDHEN and CDR2 SYDVKM. CDR3 in amino acids: CASTRGLGYTF. Here the CDR3 DNA reads TGTGCCAGCACCAGGGGGTTGGGCTACACCTTC.

The rearrangement links TRBV30 to TRBJ2-3; 7 bases fit TRBD2. The CDR3 contains 15 residues. V dropped 5 bases and J dropped 5; count of bases not matched to a gene: 13. Germline V CDR1 and CDR2: GTSNPN, SVGIG (reference sequence). The CDR3 region has the DNA TGTGCCTGGTTGGGAGGGGCGGGAGCTATAGATACGCAGTATTTT. Translating it yields CAWLGGAGAIDTQYF.

The genes are TRBV7-6 and TRBJ2-1, with D perhaps TRBD1 (5 bases). V lost 3 bases to trimming and J lost 8 bases, with 17 bases between them. Germline CDR1 reads SGHVS; CDR2 reads FNYEAQ. The CDR3 sequence is 15 residues long. As DNA, the CDR3 is TGTGCCAGCAGCTTCCTGGCCTCCCTAGGGGATGAGCAGTTCTTC. As protein: CASSFLASLGDEQFF.

This chain uses TRBV14 with TRBJ2-5; D not resolved. The CDR3 extends over 14 amino acids. Germline CDR1 SGHDN, CDR2 FVKESK. Trimming cost V 1 base and J 7 bases, with 13 bases left between them. CDR3 DNA: TGTGCCAGCAGCCAAGGTTATCTCGGTCGGACCCAGTACTTC. Amino acid sequence: CASSQGYLGRTQYF.

The chain is built from TRBV28 and TRBJ2-6, with 10 bases fitting TRBD1. Germline assignment: CDR1 MDHEN and CDR2 SYDVKM. This CDR3 contains 20 residues. V dropped 1 base and J dropped 0; count of bases not matched to a gene: 9. CDR3 region: CASSLYPPTGGSSGANVLTF. The CDR3 nucleotides are TGTGCCAGCAGTTTATACCCCCCGACAGGGGGCTCCTCTGGGGCCAACGTCCTGACTTTC.

The chain has TRBV27 and TRBJ2-7; D gene uncertain. This CDR3 is built from 14 residues. Germline V CDR1 and CDR2: MNHEY, SMNVEV (reference sequence). Trimming cost V 5 bases and J 1 base, with 12 bases left between them. The CDR3 loop reads CASSPAGRSYEQYF. CDR3 in DNA: TGTGCCAGCAGTCCAGCTGGCAGGTCCTACGAGCAGTACTTC.

This clone was seen more than once but under ten times. The chain carries TRBV7-6 and TRBJ2-1; no reliable D call. Germline CDR1 and CDR2: SGHVS and FNYEAQ. The CDR3 extends over 16 amino acids. The V gene lost 3 bases and the J gene lost 4 bases, with 16 bases spanning the gap. In DNA, the CDR3 is TGTGCCAGCAGCTTCAGATTACAGAAACCTTACAATGAGCAGTTCTTC. This encodes CASSFRLQKPYNEQFF. Drawing the rest from reference TRBV7-6 and TRBJ2-1, the complete variable domain is GAGVSQSPRYKVTKRGQDVALRCDPISGHVSLYWYRQALGQGPEFLTYFNYEAQQDKSGLPNDRFSAERPEGSISTLTIQRTEQRDSAMYRCASSFRLQKPYNEQFFGPGTRLTVL.

This chain uses TRBV19 with TRBJ1-1; 8 nucleotides align to TRBD1. J was trimmed by 6 bases and V by 5 bases; bases with no gene match: 8. Germline-derived CDR1 and CDR2 are LNHDA and SQIVND (reference sequence). The CDR3 totals 14 residues. Here the CDR3 DNA reads TGTGCCAGTAGTGAACAGGGGGAAGGGGCTGAAGCTTTCTTT. Amino acid sequence: CASSEQGEGAEAFF.

V is TRBV28 and J is TRBJ1-1; D is ambiguous. This CDR3 has 12 residues. V shed 6 bases and J shed 2 bases, with 7 bases lying between them. Germline V gives CDR1 MDHEN, CDR2 SYDVKM. The CDR3 nucleotides read TGTGCCAGCAGCTCTATTAACACTGAAGCTTTCTTT. Translation: CASSSINTEAFF.